Given below is one TCR beta chain in context. Its antigen is as yet unknown. Per donor there was one draw, yielding a blood sample of 2.5 ml. These data belong to a study of monozygotic twins with inflammatory bowel disease. TCRdb reprocessed the 5' RACE reads; each CDR3 protein has one entry and no DNA is given. This repertoire includes just over 300,000 distinct CDR3 sequences. Study-level results: Using the inverse Simpson index, IBD patients had lower TCRbeta diversity than healthy co-twins.

The CDR3 spans 15 residues. Germline V gene lookup returns CDR1 SGHTA and CDR2 FQGNSA. The V and J genes are TRBV7-2 and TRBJ2-3; as DNA is missing, the TRBD2 call by TCRdb cannot be tested. The source material was blood. This sequence was found in a human donor with ulcerative colitis or Crohn's disease, or a healthy co-twin of an affected twin (not recorded which). CDR3 loop: CASSLVLEETDTQYF.